The rows below give T cell receptor beta chains drawn from one sample of a study of cytomegalovirus exposure and HLA in healthy donors. The table came from immunoSEQ multiplex PCR; TCRdb's copy has only in-frame clones and leaves some out. The repertoire holds some 120,000 clones, with about 80% as singletons. The sample taken for sequencing was PBMCs. These receptors were taken from a man aged 25-45 years in good health and CMV-seropositive. Each CDR3 is given with its conserved first and last residue. Fields, in order: V gene, CDR3 length, CDR3 protein.

v_call: TRBV27; cdr3_length: 17; cdr3_aa: CASSRPEVAGGYNEQFF
v_call: TRBV4-1; cdr3_length: 12; cdr3_aa: CAVGDLNYEQYF
v_call: TRBV6-5; cdr3_length: 14; cdr3_aa: CASSATGGRYEQYF
v_call: TRBV9; cdr3_length: 16; cdr3_aa: CASSVGNGEMGRKQYF
v_call: TRBV7-2; cdr3_length: 14; cdr3_aa: CASSSQTGDYEQYF
v_call: TRBV11-3; cdr3_length: 14; cdr3_aa: CASSLGQDFGEQYF
v_call: TRBV4-2; cdr3_length: 17; cdr3_aa: CASSQDFPARGSYEQYF
v_call: TRBV7-8; cdr3_length: 13; cdr3_aa: CASSLALRSQQYF
v_call: TRBV15; cdr3_length: 15; cdr3_aa: CATSRALGQGSEAFF
v_call: TRBV5-1; cdr3_length: 15; cdr3_aa: CASSLGGTGVNEQYF
v_call: TRBV28; cdr3_length: 14; cdr3_aa: CAARDRGFVDTQYF
v_call: TRBV19; cdr3_length: 14; cdr3_aa: CASTTGGVWTEAFF
v_call: TRBV2; cdr3_length: 14; cdr3_aa: CATRARSGANVLTF
v_call: TRBV18; cdr3_length: 15; cdr3_aa: CASSLGLAGTDTQYF
v_call: TRBV7-2; cdr3_length: 18; cdr3_aa: CASSLVGGGMGQGWGYTF
v_call: TRBV6-1; cdr3_length: 11; cdr3_aa: CASSEMGSPHF
v_call: TRBV14; cdr3_length: 17; cdr3_aa: CASSQDLWGQGRSEQFF
v_call: TRBV29-1; cdr3_length: 14; cdr3_aa: CSVSTSGSTDTQYF
v_call: TRBV6-5; cdr3_length: 14; cdr3_aa: CASNQISGGRGYTF
v_call: TRBV5-6; cdr3_length: 11; cdr3_aa: CASSLGGRCTF
v_call: TRBV28; cdr3_length: 14; cdr3_aa: CASSLTGSSDTQYF
v_call: TRBV27; cdr3_length: 16; cdr3_aa: CASSLLGGGMNTEAFF
v_call: TRBV7-7; cdr3_length: 15; cdr3_aa: CASSLSILAAYEQYF
v_call: TRBV30; cdr3_length: 14; cdr3_aa: CAWSGLRGTETQYF
v_call: TRBV5-1; cdr3_length: 16; cdr3_aa: CASSLAYRGRGDEQYF
v_call: TRBV10-3; cdr3_length: 14; cdr3_aa: CAIRPDSSGDTIYF
v_call: TRBV11-2; cdr3_length: 14; cdr3_aa: CASSTSGNYNEQFF
v_call: TRBV6-6; cdr3_length: 12; cdr3_aa: CASSRLRNEQFF
v_call: TRBV4-2; cdr3_length: 15; cdr3_aa: CASSQVGPQGGEQYF
v_call: TRBV9; cdr3_length: 15; cdr3_aa: CASSPGTGTTDTQYF
v_call: TRBV4-3; cdr3_length: 16; cdr3_aa: CASSQEANSGANVLTF
v_call: TRBV10-3; cdr3_length: 13; cdr3_aa: CAIRQGSNYGYTF
v_call: TRBV29-1; cdr3_length: 15; cdr3_aa: CSVEGDSLMNTEAFF
v_call: TRBV4-2; cdr3_length: 16; cdr3_aa: CASSQDRTEAYNEQFF
v_call: TRBV4-3; cdr3_length: 17; cdr3_aa: CASSQVGQGPTPNEQYF
v_call: TRBV18; cdr3_length: 15; cdr3_aa: CASSPVLSSGNTIYF
v_call: TRBV18; cdr3_length: 15; cdr3_aa: CASSPSSGWSGEQYF
v_call: TRBV30; cdr3_length: 12; cdr3_aa: CAWGRGSYEQYF
v_call: TRBV19; cdr3_length: 13; cdr3_aa: CASSTGQGLGQYF